This section outlines one T cell receptor (beta chain) sequence together with its context. Its antigen target is currently unknown. Base-call qualities are not available, and no considerably larger clone is one nucleotide away. CDR1 is given as SGHRS and CDR2 as YFSETQ, both from the germline V gene. Relative to germline, V is 0 bases shorter and J is 1 base shorter, with 13 bases between their ends. The CDR3 covers 16 residues, taking in both the cysteine and the phenylalanine. CDR3 DNA is the only sequence kept; it has 48 bases, read in frame from the first base. Library creation used the immunoSEQ multiplex PCR assay. TCRdb took this table from immuneACCESS and kept in-frame rearrangements with V and J called. Such tables lack part of the clones; where checked against another copy, unresolved V genes explain under half of the gap, and the rest is unexplained. Counted in this sample were some 64,000 clones; 70% to 85% of them appeared once. The top ten constitute 4% to 5.5% of the sample.

This record belongs to a study of radiotherapy plus CTLA-4 blockade in lung cancer listed by TCRdb under 2018. As for the study more broadly: Objective responses were observed in 18% of enrolled patients, and disease control was achieved in roughly 29%.

The research as a whole found: After treatment with radiotherapy and ipilimumab, TCR clones that originated in tumors expanded in peripheral blood. The strongest predictors of response, as reported, were early dynamic changes in blood T cell clones along with a rise in serum interferon-beta after radiation.

The study evaluated CTLA-4 blockade (ipilimumab) given together with focal radiation therapy in patients who had chemo-refractory metastatic non-small-cell lung cancer. The sequences come from peripheral blood, collected from a patient treated with radiotherapy plus ipilimumab. The chain is made from TRBV5-1 and TRBJ2-5; the D gene is perhaps TRBD1, on 6 matching bases. This clonotype was sampled from a human donor with non-small cell lung cancer who had a complete response to radiotherapy plus ipilimumab. The bases are TGCGCCAGCAGCTTGGGGGGGCCCGCCGGCCAAGAGACCCAGTACTTC. Its protein is CASSLGGPAGQETQYF.